This section outlines one T cell receptor beta chain sequence together with its context. This sample is part of a study of blood T cell repertoires in COVID-19. Study details: Researchers got acute and convalescent COVID-19 samples from the United States, Italy and Spain. T cells, B-cell-depleted T cells, or PBMCs supplied cDNA or gDNA.

With 0 bases removed from V and 3 bases from J, the gap between germline ends came to 12 bases. CDR3 length equals 15 residues. From germline, CDR1 is MNHEY and CDR2 SVGAGI. Original processing methods: By means of reference gene primer amplification, nucleated cell counts were estimated. TCRdb keeps only in-frame clones here, not all; method: immunoSEQ multiplex PCR. That table supplies the V and J calls and clone size; D and trimming were determined from the DNA. The sample lists hundreds of thousands of clones, around 90% occurring once. This TCR was recovered from a woman between 18 and 30 years old with acute or convalescent COVID-19. Material: peripheral blood. The rearrangement joins TRBV6-5 to TRBJ2-7; tentative D call: TRBD1 (6 bases). Here the CDR3 reads CASSYSAGVSYEQYF. DNA of the CDR3: TGTGCCAGCAGTTACTCCGCAGGGGTAAGCTACGAGCAGTACTTC.